Following are 9 T cell receptor beta chains from one sample sequenced in a study of read filtering for tumor transcriptome and immune sequencing (dated by TCRdb to the early 2020s). This sample was sequenced with an Illumina HiSeq 4000. TCR libraries were built from about 370 ng RNA with the Immunoverse kit, using molecular barcoded adaptors covering alpha/delta and beta/gamma chains. Using fastp trimming at Q25 and MiXCR clonotype assembly, TCRdb reanalyzed the public sequencing data and kept in-frame beta chains. Merged by CDR3 protein, the rows form single entries marked with the most common genes and DNA. In this sample the table shows around 130,000 distinct CDR3 sequences, less than 15% of which occur a single time. The ten biggest clones cover around 8.2% of the sample. Source material: a population of CD138-negative cells sorted from bone marrow. What this sample's cell subset or site label stands for: bone marrow mononuclear cells depleted of CD138+ plasma/myeloma cells by negative magnetic selection. The source is a donor aged 40 or older with multiple myeloma.

This clonotype was counted between two and nine times. The V gene is TRBV27, the J gene TRBJ2-1, with 7 bases lining up with TRBD1. V gave up 5 bases and J gave up 5 bases; unmatched junction bases: 12. The CDR3 covers 16 residues. Germline V CDR1 and CDR2: MNHEY, SMNVEV (reference sequence). In DNA form, the CDR3 reads TGTGCCAGCAGTACCCGGACAGGAACTCGGGACAATGAGCAGTTCTTC. It specifies CASSTRTGTRDNEQFF.

This clonotype appeared many times. V and J are TRBV19 and TRBJ1-2, with D unresolved. CDR1 is LNHDA and CDR2 is SQIVND in the germline V gene (reference sequence). The CDR3 runs to 15 residues. The V gene lost 7 bases and the J gene lost 4 bases, with 19 bases spanning the gap. CDR3 coding DNA: TGTGCCAGTAACTACCGGACGGAGTTATTCTATGGCTACACCTTC. Amino acids: CASNYRTELFYGYTF.

This clonotype occurred many times. The chain employs TRBV7-9 and TRBJ2-1; TRBD2 agrees at 8 bases. The CDR3 has 17 amino acids. With 5 bases clipped from V and 5 bases from J, the junction kept 14 bases outside the gene matches. Looked up from germline, CDR1 is SEHNR and CDR2 is FQNEAQ (reference sequence). The CDR3 DNA is TGTGCCAGCAGCCCCGGTTGGAATAGCGGGATACACAATGAGCAGTTCTTC. Its protein is CASSPGWNSGIHNEQFF.

This clonotype was observed many times. The genes are TRBV20-1 and TRBJ1-2; D is uncertain. Between the trimmed V and J ends, which lost 5 bases and 8 bases, there was a span of 15 bases. The CDR3 totals 12 residues. Germline CDR1 is DFQATT and CDR2 is SNEGSKA (reference sequence). CDR3 bases: TGCAGTGCTTCGACCGCTTTAGCGGGCTACACCTTC. Protein sequence: CSASTALAGYTF.

Many counts were recorded for this clonotype. The chain carries TRBV30 and TRBJ2-7; 10 bases align to TRBD2. Trimming took 5 bases from V and 4 from J; bases not matched to a gene: 11. This CDR3 contains 15 residues. Germline CDR1 GTSNPN, CDR2 SVGIG (reference sequence). The DNA of the CDR3 is TGTGCCTGGGCTTGGGGGGCTAGCGGGAGTTACGAGCAGTACTTC. Translation gives CAWAWGASGSYEQYF.

This clonotype was detected only a few times. The V and J genes are TRBV20-1 and TRBJ2-5; 9 bases are a match to TRBD2. The CDR3 has 17 amino acids. Germline CDR1 DFQATT, CDR2 SNEGSKA (reference sequence). V shed 0 bases and J 5 bases; nucleotides not matched to a gene: 13. CDR3 sequence reads: CSARDPASGIRYETQYF. Here the CDR3 DNA reads TGCAGTGCTAGAGATCCGGCTAGCGGGATCCGTTATGAGACCCAGTACTTC.

This clonotype has at least ten counts. This chain connects TRBV7-2 to TRBJ1-1, with D possibly matching TRBD1 (5 bases). There are 15 residues in the CDR3. V gave up 2 bases and J gave up 3 bases, with 13 bases separating them. Per germline, CDR1 SGHTA and CDR2 FQGNSA. The CDR3 protein is CASSLQGSRDTEAFF. Here the CDR3 DNA reads TGTGCCAGCAGCTTACAGGGCTCCAGGGACACTGAAGCTTTCTTT.

This clonotype was seen ten or more times. The gene calls are TRBV11-2 and TRBJ2-3; D is undetermined. The ends were cut back, 4 bases at V and 1 base at J, with 18 bases in the middle. This CDR3 is 17 amino acids long. Looked up from germline, CDR1 is SGHAT and CDR2 is FQNNGV. CDR3 coding DNA: TGTGCCAGCAGCTACCTTAGGGCCCCTGGGGGCACAGATACGCAGTATTTT. It specifies CASSYLRAPGGTDTQYF.

This clonotype was counted many times. V is TRBV7-9 and J is TRBJ2-2, with D hard to call. Trimming cost V 5 bases and J 6 bases, with 1 base left between them. Germline CDR1 SEHNR, CDR2 FQNEAQ (reference sequence). The CDR3 extends over 10 amino acids. For the CDR3, the DNA is TGTGCCAGCAGCCCCGGGGAGCTGTTTTTT. Its translation: CASSPGELFF.